What follows are 27 T cell receptor beta chains derived from one specimen sequenced in a study of tumor-infiltrating lymphocytes in primary liver carcinoma. The input was around 0.5 ug total RNA; TCR beta cDNA was made from it with a constant-region primer. For TCR beta, libraries were produced by three nested multiplex PCR rounds using slightly modified ARM-PCR. Investigators reported that the first two PCR rounds, at 10 cycles each, used TRBV1-TRBV30 forward primers with a C-beta reverse primer. TCRdb passed the multiplex PCR reads through MiXCR, listing each CDR3 protein once. Found here are some 190,000 distinct CDR3 sequences, over 45% of them singletons; the top ten hold less than 75%. Out of unsorted whole blood came the blood RNA, and germline DNA was extracted as well. Sequenced material: peripheral blood. All receptors come from a middle-aged man with primary liver carcinoma and hepatitis B virus infection.

J is TRBJ2-1 and V is TRBV11-2; 11 nucleotides agree with TRBD2. The CDR3 totals 15 residues. Germline-derived CDR1 and CDR2 are SGHAT and FQNNGV. V lost 6 bases and J lost 10; bases outside the gene matches: 11. The CDR3 loop reads CASRYISGRASEQFF. CDR3 bases: TGTGCCAGCAGGTATATTAGCGGGAGGGCATCAGAGCAGTTCTTC.

With respect to this clonotype: A much larger clone lies one base from this, so it may be a read error. Here the CDR3 omits its conserved ending phenylalanine or tryptophan, so a read error is the likely source. The chain joins TRBV29-1 to TRBJ2-3; D perhaps matches TRBD2 (6 bases). Germline V gene sequence: CDR1 SQVTM, CDR2 ANQGSEA. The V end was cut by 7 bases, the J end by 6 bases, with 17 bases between. The CDR3 contains 13 residues. CDR3 in DNA: TGCAGCGCGGTGAGCGGGCCGTCGGATACGCAGTATTCT. Its translation is CSAVSGPSDTQYS.

The chain is built from TRBV7-8 and TRBJ2-7, with TRBD2 matching over 8 bases. Germline-derived CDR1 and CDR2 are SGHVS and FQNEAQ. The length of the CDR3 is 13 residues. Trimming removed 5 bases from V and 13 bases from J; junction bases left unmatched: 13. CDR3: CASSMRTSSGHYF. CDR3 DNA sequence: TGTGCCAGCAGCATGAGGACTAGCTCAGGGCACTACTTC.

The chain links TRBV29-1 to TRBJ2-1; possible D gene TRBD1, 5 bases. The germline V gene encodes CDR1 SQVTM and CDR2 ANQGSEA. This CDR3 has 15 amino acids. CDR3 DNA: TGCACCGTGGGGCCTCCTTCCAGCCTCTACAATGAGCAGTTCTTC. Protein sequence: CTVGPPSSLYNEQFF.

In nucleotides, the CDR3 is TGTGCCAGCAGCTTGGTGGCAGTTAACTATGGCTACACCTTC. Amino acid sequence: CASSLVAVNYGYTF. This rearrangement joins TRBV5-5 to TRBJ1-2; D is uncertain. CDR3 length: 14 amino acids. CDR1 is SGHKS, CDR2 YYEKEE, per germline (reference sequence). Deletions cut 0 bases from V and 1 base from J, with 7 bases between.

With respect to this clonotype: This sequence may be a read error, since a much larger clone differs from it by one base. The chain employs TRBV29-1 and TRBJ2-3; D might be TRBD1 (6 bases). The CDR3 runs 13 residues. Germline CDR1 reads SQVTM; CDR2 reads ANQGSEA. CDR3 in amino acids: CSGMDGGTDTHYF. The CDR3 DNA is TGCAGTGGCATGGATGGGGGCACAGATACGCACTATTTT.

A note on this clonotype: A much larger clone lies a single base off, so this may be a read error. This chain links TRBV11-2 with TRBJ1-6, with D hard to call. V was trimmed by 5 bases and J by 3 bases, leaving 17 bases between them. Germline V CDR1 and CDR2: SGHAT, FQNNGV. The CDR3 totals 17 residues. Here the CDR3 DNA reads TGTGCCAGCAGCCCTCGTCAGATCACTAACTATAATTCACCCCTCCACTTT. Protein: CASSPRQITNYNSPLHF.

This clonotype was seen many times. V gene TRBV11-2 combines with J gene TRBJ2-5; 7 positions agree with TRBD2. Per germline, CDR1 SGHAT and CDR2 FQNNGV. The V segment lost 0 bases and the J segment 4 bases; nucleotides outside the gene matches: 5. This CDR3 spans 15 amino acids. CDR3 in amino acids: CASSLEYGGTETQYF. As DNA, the CDR3 is TGTGCCAGCAGCTTAGAGTACGGGGGGACAGAGACCCAGTACTTC.

The chain has TRBV12-3 or TRBV12-4 and TRBJ2-4; maybe TRBD1 (5 bases). Trimming removed 9 bases at V and 2 bases at J, with 14 bases between. The length of the CDR3 is 14 residues. CDR3 in amino acids: CARTRQYPKNIQYF. CDR3 nucleotide sequence: TGTGCCAGAACCCGACAGTATCCCAAAAACATTCAGTACTTC.

Notes on this clonotype: One end of the junction varies from germline; a read error may be responsible. The chain combines TRBV11-2 with TRBJ2-1; D is perhaps TRBD2 (6 bases). The CDR3 has 18 amino acids. Per the germline V gene, CDR1 is SGHAT and CDR2 is FQNNGV. As DNA, the CDR3 is TGTGCCAGTAGCTTTGACCCTTGGAGGACCGGGAGTTACGATGAGCAGTTCTTC. Translating gives CASSFDPWRTGSYDEQFF.

The chain has TRBV6-5 and TRBJ2-7; the D gene is possibly TRBD1 (5 bases). Germline CDR1 is MNHEY and CDR2 is SVGAGI. The length of the CDR3 is 16 residues. The V end was cut by 0 bases, the J end by 2 bases, with 14 bases between. This CDR3 reads CASSYSMVRATYEQYF. DNA of the CDR3: TGTGCCAGCAGTTACTCGATGGTCAGGGCGACCTACGAGCAGTACTTC.

This clonotype was observed a handful of times. The chain employs TRBV6-5 and TRBJ2-5, with 7 bases identical to TRBD2. This CDR3 has 15 residues. The junction had 5 bases not matched to a gene; V was cut back by 2 bases and J by 2 bases. Germline CDR1 MNHEY, CDR2 SVGAGI. The CDR3 loop reads CASSYGLAAQETQYF. CDR3 DNA sequence: TGTGCCAGCAGTTACGGGCTAGCGGCTCAAGAGACCCAGTACTTC.

This clonotype has at least ten counts. J is TRBJ1-2 and V is TRBV11-2; D might be TRBD1 (6 bases). V dropped 10 bases and J dropped 7 bases, with 19 bases sitting between them. Per the germline V gene, CDR1 is SGHAT and CDR2 is FQNNGV. This CDR3 is 13 amino acids long. CDR3 nucleotides: TGTGCCAATACCTGGCCCGGGGGGCTTGGCTACACCTTC. Translating it yields CANTWPGGLGYTF.

CDR3 DNA sequence: TGTGCCAGCAGCGTACCCAGGGCGGACACCGGGGAGCTGTTTTTT. Translation gives CASSVPRADTGELFF. The gene calls are TRBV11-2 and TRBJ2-2, with D possibly being TRBD1 (5 bases). V was cut by 5 bases and J by 3 bases, with 13 bases left in between. In germline, CDR1 is SGHAT, CDR2 FQNNGV. The CDR3 has 15 amino acids.

To note about this clonotype: At one end the junction does not follow the germline gene, possibly because of a read error. The chain is built from TRBV11-2 and TRBJ2-7, with 9 positions matching TRBD1. There are 16 residues in the CDR3. CDR1 SGHAT and CDR2 FQNNGV come from the germline V gene. The CDR3 is CANSLYFLGQGYEQYF. Written as DNA, the CDR3 is TGTGCCAACAGCTTATACTTTCTGGGACAGGGCTACGAGCAGTACTTC.

In this sample, this clonotype turned up once. The V call is TRBV11-2, the J call TRBJ2-7, with D perhaps matching TRBD2 (5 bases). V lost 3 bases, J lost 7 bases, and 16 bases lay in between. There are 14 residues in the CDR3. Looked up from germline, CDR1 is SGHAT and CDR2 is FQNNGV. CDR3 amino acids: CASSFVSSRNEQYF. The CDR3 DNA sequence: TGTGCCAGCAGCTTTGTTTCTAGCAGGAATGAGCAGTACTTC.

The table lists this clonotype with a few counts. V is TRBV29-1 and J is TRBJ2-5; 7 bases map to TRBD1. There are 13 residues in the CDR3. Germline-derived CDR1 and CDR2 are SQVTM and ANQGSEA. V was clipped by 4 bases and J by 1 base; unmatched bases: 3. The CDR3 DNA is TGCAGCGTTGCGGGACAGCTCCAAGAGACCCAGTACTTC. This gives the protein CSVAGQLQETQYF.

Regarding this clonotype: A read error is possible here, since a much larger clone lies one base away. The V call is TRBV11-2, the J call TRBJ2-1, with 9 bases lining up with TRBD2. This CDR3 region has 21 residues. CDR1 is SGHAT and CDR2 is FQNNGV in the germline V gene. The CDR3 spells CASSLSGLTSGHFSSNNEQFF. The CDR3 DNA reads as TGTGCCAGCAGCTTAAGCGGGCTGACTAGCGGACATTTCAGCTCCAACAATGAGCAGTTCTTC.

The chain is built from TRBV14 and TRBJ2-7; tentative D call: TRBD1 (7 bases). Germline V CDR1 and CDR2: SGHDN, FVKESK. The CDR3 extends over 14 amino acids. The V gene lost 0 bases and the J gene lost 7 bases, with 13 bases spanning the gap. The CDR3 DNA is TGTGCCAGCAGCCAAGATCAGGGGGGTTGGGAGCAGTACTTC. This sequence encodes CASSQDQGGWEQYF.

This chain links TRBV25-1 with TRBJ2-5; D is unresolved. Deletions cut 3 bases from V and 5 bases from J, with 10 bases between. Germline lookup yields CDR1 MGHDK and CDR2 SYGVNS. The CDR3 consists of 13 residues. In DNA, the CDR3 is TGTGCCAGCAGTGAGACCACCGTGGAGACCCAGTACTTC. Translated, it gives CASSETTVETQYF.

The chain combines TRBV5-1 with TRBJ2-6, with D tentatively TRBD2 (6 bases). CDR1 is SGHRS, CDR2 YFSETQ, per germline. V lost 3 bases to trimming and J lost 3 bases, with 7 bases between them. This CDR3 region has 14 residues. The CDR3 DNA reads TGCGCCAGCAGCTCGGGAGATGGGGCCAACGTCCTGACTTTC. Its translation is CASSSGDGANVLTF.

The chain is built from TRBV6-1 and TRBJ2-3; D not certain. Germline lookup yields CDR1 MNHNS and CDR2 SASEGT. There are 13 residues in the CDR3. Trimming stripped 5 bases from V and 4 bases from J, with 10 bases between. CDR3 in amino acids: CASSPLNADTQYF. The CDR3 nucleotides are TGTGCCAGCAGTCCCCTGAACGCAGATACGCAGTATTTT.

J is TRBJ2-2 and V is TRBV29-1; 7 bases are a match to TRBD2. The junction had 8 bases not matched to a gene; V was cut back by 0 bases and J by 4 bases. The CDR3 extends over 16 amino acids. Germline loops: CDR1 SQVTM, CDR2 ANQGSEA. The DNA of the CDR3 is TGCAGCGTTGAAGATGGCGGGAGTGCTGTCACCGGGGAGCTGTTTTTT. Protein sequence: CSVEDGGSAVTGELFF.

This chain links TRBV11-2 with TRBJ2-3, with D perhaps matching TRBD1 (6 bases). The germline CDR1 and CDR2 sequences are SGHAT and FQNNGV. This CDR3 spans 15 amino acids. The V end was cut by 6 bases, the J end by 7 bases, with 20 bases between. The CDR3 reads CASSQAAIDRNTQYF. The CDR3 bases are TGTGCCAGCAGTCAGGCGGCGATAGACAGGAATACGCAGTATTTT.

This clonotype was recorded a few times. The chain links TRBV5-1 to TRBJ2-3; TRBD1 agrees at 7 bases. This CDR3 has 18 residues. Germline V lookup: CDR1 SGHRS, CDR2 YFSETQ. The V segment lost 4 bases and the J segment 0 bases; nucleotides outside the gene matches: 14. CDR3 DNA sequence: TGCGCCAGCAGCCTGACTGGGGACAGTCGCTTTAGCACAGATACGCAGTATTTT. It yields the protein CASSLTGDSRFSTDTQYF.

There are a few counts of this clonotype. The V and J genes are TRBV6-2 or TRBV6-3 and TRBJ1-1, with D hard to call. Trimming left V 2 bases short and J 7 bases short, with 8 bases between. Germline CDR1 MNHEY, CDR2 SVGEGT. The CDR3 is 12 amino acids. CDR3 nucleotides: TGTGCCAGCAGTTACGGCAGGTATGAAGCTTTCTTT. Protein product: CASSYGRYEAFF.

This clonotype occurred a few times. This chain connects TRBV6-5 to TRBJ2-2, with unresolved D. Trimming removed 6 bases at V and 5 bases at J, with 7 bases between. Germline V CDR1 and CDR2: MNHEY, SVGAGI. CDR3 length: 12 amino acids. CDR3 residues: CASSRATGELFF. CDR3 sequence (DNA): TGTGCCAGCAGCCGAGCAACCGGGGAGCTGTTTTTT.